Below are 11 T cell receptor beta chains sequenced from a single sample in a study of shared clonotypes between healthy human individuals. It was CD45RO-negative cells, positively selected for CCR7, that made up naive CD8 cells, with terminally differentiated effector memory CD45RA+ cells excluded. Data came from immunoSEQ multiplex PCR; TCRdb stores just in-frame clones and leaves some out. The sample holds hundreds of thousands of clones, about 95% seen once. The specimen was naive CD8+ T cells sorted from blood. The source of these receptors is a woman in her twenties or thirties in good health.

This clone appeared a few times. The rearrangement links TRBV6-1 to TRBJ1-2; D may be TRBD1 (5 bases). Germline V lookup: CDR1 MNHNS, CDR2 SASEGT. Trimming took 2 bases from V and 4 from J, leaving 14 bases between them. This CDR3 contains 15 residues. CDR3 region: CASSELGQGPYGYTF. CDR3 nucleotides: TGTGCCAGCAGTGAACTTGGTCAGGGCCCCTATGGCTACACCTTC.

The V and J genes are TRBV4-1 and TRBJ1-4; 7 positions match TRBD1. J was trimmed by 4 bases and V by 5 bases; bases with no gene match: 1. The CDR3 is 13 residues long. CDR1 and CDR2 from the germline V gene are MGHRA and YSYEKL. CDR3 sequence reads: CASSGTDNEKLFF. The CDR3 nucleotides read TGCGCCAGCAGCGGGACAGATAATGAAAAACTGTTTTTT.

This chain links TRBV5-1 with TRBJ2-7; D call uncertain. V gave up 0 bases and J gave up 6 bases, with 13 bases separating them. This CDR3 spans 14 amino acids. From germline, CDR1 is SGHRS and CDR2 YFSETQ. The CDR3 spells CASSLAEFWVEQYF. The CDR3 coding sequence is TGCGCCAGCAGCTTGGCCGAGTTTTGGGTCGAGCAGTACTTC.

The CDR3 sequence is CAIRAEQGRTEAFF. The CDR3 nucleotides are TGTGCCATCAGGGCGGAGCAGGGAAGGACTGAAGCTTTCTTT. V gene TRBV10-3 combines with J gene TRBJ1-1, with D possibly matching TRBD1 (5 bases). Trimming cost V 6 bases and J 5 bases, with 16 bases left between them. From germline, CDR1 is ENHRY and CDR2 SYGVKD. This CDR3 has 14 amino acids.

The chain carries TRBV7-8 and TRBJ2-5; D gene ambiguous. Germline V CDR1 and CDR2: SGHVS, FQNEAQ. Trimming took off 9 bases at V and 2 bases at J, with 16 bases between the two ends. The CDR3 is 14 residues long. The CDR3 sequence is CASTEGWGQETQYF. The CDR3 bases are TGTGCCAGTACCGAAGGATGGGGACAAGAGACCCAGTACTTC.

V is TRBV7-9 and J is TRBJ2-2; TRBD2 aligns across 14 bases. The CDR3 consists of 16 residues. Losses at the gene ends were 4 bases for V and 7 bases for J; bases not matched to a gene: 5. Germline CDR1 and CDR2: SEHNR and FQNEAQ (reference sequence). The CDR3 DNA reads TGTGCCAGCAGCTCGGGACTAGCGGGAGTGGGCGGGGAGCTGTTTTTT. Translated: CASSSGLAGVGGELFF.

This rearrangement joins TRBV7-9 to TRBJ2-7; 7 bases are a match to TRBD2. The germline gives CDR1 SEHNR, CDR2 FQNEAQ (reference sequence). V shed 5 bases, J shed 3 bases, and the junction held 4 bases outside the gene matches. The CDR3 has 13 residues. The CDR3 DNA sequence: TGTGCCAGCAGCCCCCGGGACTACTACGAGCAGTACTTC. Amino acid sequence: CASSPRDYYEQYF.

This chain connects TRBV6-1 to TRBJ2-7; D tentatively reads TRBD1 or TRBD2 (6 bases each). There are 15 residues in the CDR3. The V and J ends lost 4 bases and 0 bases respectively, with 13 bases between them. Germline V gene lookup returns CDR1 MNHNS and CDR2 SASEGT. The DNA for the CDR3 is TGTGCCAGCAGTGTACTGGGGGGCAACTCCTACGAGCAGTACTTC. It yields the protein CASSVLGGNSYEQYF.

The chain links TRBV5-6 to TRBJ2-1; D is unclear. The ends were cut back, 4 bases at V and 1 base at J, with 9 bases in the middle. The CDR3 is made up of 14 amino acids. Germline V gene data show CDR1 as SGHDT and CDR2 as YYEEEE. The CDR3 region has the DNA TGTGCCAGCAGCGGGGTGGGGTCCTACAATGAGCAGTTCTTC. The encoded protein is CASSGVGSYNEQFF. Variable domain in full (rest from reference TRBV5-6 and TRBJ2-1): DAGVTQSPTHLIKTRGQQVTLRCSPKSGHDTVSWYQQALGQGPQFIFQYYEEEERQRGNFPDRFSGHQFPNYSSELNVNALLLGDSALYLCASSGVGSYNEQFFGPGTRLTVL.

The chain joins TRBV15 to TRBJ2-1, with a tentative D call TRBD2 (6 bases). Trimming took off 5 bases at V and 6 bases at J, with 14 bases between the two ends. The CDR3 has 14 residues. The germline CDR1 and CDR2 sequences are LNHNV and YYDKDF (reference sequence). DNA of the CDR3: TGTGCCACCAGCGGCACCTGGGGGGTCAATGAGCAGTTCTTC. It yields the protein CATSGTWGVNEQFF.

The chain carries TRBV28 and TRBJ1-6; the D gene is possibly TRBD1 (5 bases). The germline V gene encodes CDR1 MDHEN and CDR2 SYDVKM. The CDR3 sequence is 15 residues long. The ends were cut back, 6 bases at V and 6 bases at J, with 15 bases in the middle. The CDR3 DNA follows: TGTGCCAGCAGGGGGCTTTTTGGGGTTAATTCACCCCTCCACTTT. Its translation is CASRGLFGVNSPLHF.